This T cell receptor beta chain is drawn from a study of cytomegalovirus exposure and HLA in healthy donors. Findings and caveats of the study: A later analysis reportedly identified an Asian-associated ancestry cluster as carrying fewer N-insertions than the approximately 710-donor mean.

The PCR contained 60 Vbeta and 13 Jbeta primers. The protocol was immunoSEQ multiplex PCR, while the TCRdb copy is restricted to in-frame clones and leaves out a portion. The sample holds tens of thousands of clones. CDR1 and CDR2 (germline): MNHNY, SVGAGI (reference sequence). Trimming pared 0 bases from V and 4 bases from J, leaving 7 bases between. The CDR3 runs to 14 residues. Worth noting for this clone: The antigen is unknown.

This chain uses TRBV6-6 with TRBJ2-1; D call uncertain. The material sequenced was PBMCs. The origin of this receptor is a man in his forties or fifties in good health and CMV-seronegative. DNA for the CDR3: TGTGCCAGCAGTTACTCGAGCTCGTACAATGAGCAGTTCTTC. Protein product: CASSYSSSYNEQFF.